A selection of T cell receptor beta chains follows, all from one sample in a study of CD8 T cells in ankylosing spondylitis. A single record per CDR3 protein comes from TCRdb applying MiXCR to the 5' RACE reads. Of about 340,000 distinct CDR3 sequences listed, 7.5% to 9% are singletons. Sample: blood, either unsorted or a sorted T cell fraction (not recorded which). The receptors originated from a male donor with ankylosing spondylitis. The CDR3 runs from the conserved cysteine through the conserved F or W. Fields, in order: clone size, V gene, J gene, D gene, CDR3 DNA, CDR3 protein. D genes are given only for firm matches. Size values are once, few and many counts, or a class for expanded clones, and some rows have none.

clone_size: .; v_call: TRBV6-5; j_call: TRBJ2-1; d_call: .; cdr3_nt: TGTGCCAGCAGTTACTCGAACAGGCCAGGGGAGCAGTTCTTC; cdr3_aa: CASSYSNRPGEQFF
clone_size: .; v_call: TRBV5-1; j_call: TRBJ2-1; d_call: .; cdr3_nt: TGCGCCAGCGGCGTACAGTGGAATGAGCAGTTCTTC; cdr3_aa: CASGVQWNEQFF
clone_size: .; v_call: TRBV11-2; j_call: TRBJ2-7; d_call: .; cdr3_nt: TGTGCCAGCAGTCCCGGTTCTATCGGCGACGAGCAGTACTTC; cdr3_aa: CASSPGSIGDEQYF
clone_size: .; v_call: TRBV18; j_call: TRBJ2-7; d_call: .; cdr3_nt: TGTGCCAGCTCACCACTGGGGCAGGGTACCTACGAGCAGTACTTC; cdr3_aa: CASSPLGQGTYEQYF
clone_size: .; v_call: TRBV20-1; j_call: TRBJ2-2; d_call: .; cdr3_nt: TGCAGTGCTAGAGCCTACGGGGAGCTGTTTTTT; cdr3_aa: CSARAYGELFF
clone_size: .; v_call: TRBV6-5; j_call: TRBJ2-7; d_call: .; cdr3_nt: TGTGCCAGCAGATATTCCTTCTCCTACGAGCAGTACTTC; cdr3_aa: CASRYSFSYEQYF
clone_size: few; v_call: TRBV9; j_call: TRBJ1-1; d_call: .; cdr3_nt: TGTGCCAGCAGCGTAGGAGGAGCGAGTGAAGCTTTCTTT; cdr3_aa: CASSVGGASEAFF
clone_size: .; v_call: TRBV5-1; j_call: TRBJ2-3; d_call: .; cdr3_nt: TGCGCCAGCAACGGACTGAATCCGGGAAGCACAGATACGCAGTATTTT; cdr3_aa: CASNGLNPGSTDTQYF
clone_size: many; v_call: TRBV7-2; j_call: TRBJ1-5; d_call: .; cdr3_nt: TGTGCCAGCAGCTCCGGACTCTCCAATCAGCCCCAGCATTTT; cdr3_aa: CASSSGLSNQPQHF
clone_size: few; v_call: TRBV6-1; j_call: TRBJ2-7; d_call: .; cdr3_nt: TGTGCCAGCAGTGATGGCTCTCCGGCGTTAGAGCAGTACTTC; cdr3_aa: CASSDGSPALEQYF
clone_size: few; v_call: TRBV27; j_call: TRBJ2-7; d_call: .; cdr3_nt: TGTGCCAGCAGTTTATCACCCGACGGGGGAGGCGAGCAGTACTTC; cdr3_aa: CASSLSPDGGGEQYF
clone_size: .; v_call: TRBV12-3/TRBV12-4; j_call: TRBJ1-1; d_call: .; cdr3_nt: TGTGCCAGCTTTACGACCACGGCGGGAGACACTGAAGCTTTCTTT; cdr3_aa: CASFTTTAGDTEAFF
clone_size: few; v_call: TRBV5-1; j_call: TRBJ2-7; d_call: .; cdr3_nt: TGCGCCTGCAGCTTATTCGCGGGTTCGAAAGACGAGCAGTACTTC; cdr3_aa: CACSLFAGSKDEQYF
clone_size: many; v_call: TRBV29-1; j_call: TRBJ2-1; d_call: .; cdr3_nt: TGCAGCTGCCCGGGGAGCTCCTACAATGAGCAGTTCTTC; cdr3_aa: CSCPGSSYNEQFF
clone_size: .; v_call: TRBV2; j_call: TRBJ2-2; d_call: TRBD2; cdr3_nt: TGTGCCAGCAGTGGACTAGCGGGTCCCCCTGGCGCCGGGGAGCTGTTTTTT; cdr3_aa: CASSGLAGPPGAGELFF
clone_size: few; v_call: TRBV30; j_call: TRBJ2-7; d_call: .; cdr3_nt: TGTGCCTATTCGAGGGTACCTAACGAGCAGTACTTC; cdr3_aa: CAYSRVPNEQYF
clone_size: .; v_call: TRBV14; j_call: TRBJ2-2; d_call: .; cdr3_nt: TGTGCCAGCAGCCTAGAAGGGGCACTCGGGGAGCTGTTTTTT; cdr3_aa: CASSLEGALGELFF
clone_size: .; v_call: TRBV29-1; j_call: TRBJ1-1; d_call: .; cdr3_nt: TGCAGCGTTGTTCGGCATGTACCCCTCGGGTTTGGTGAGAACACTGAAGCTTTCTTT; cdr3_aa: CSVVRHVPLGFGENTEAFF
clone_size: few; v_call: TRBV30; j_call: TRBJ1-1; d_call: .; cdr3_nt: TGTGCCTGGATGCGGGGGTCTGAAGCTTTCTTT; cdr3_aa: CAWMRGSEAFF
clone_size: .; v_call: TRBV5-4; j_call: TRBJ2-3; d_call: TRBD1; cdr3_nt: TGTGCCAGCAGCTGGACAGGGGCGCTAGGAGATACGCAGTATTTT; cdr3_aa: CASSWTGALGDTQYF
clone_size: .; v_call: TRBV20-1; j_call: TRBJ2-3; d_call: TRBD2; cdr3_nt: TGCAGTGCTCGACTAGCGGGACGGGCTACAGATACGCAGTATTTT; cdr3_aa: CSARLAGRATDTQYF
clone_size: .; v_call: TRBV28; j_call: TRBJ1-4; d_call: .; cdr3_nt: TGTGCCAGCCTTGGGACGGCCCGGGTGACTAATGAAAAACTGTTTTTT; cdr3_aa: CASLGTARVTNEKLFF
clone_size: few; v_call: TRBV9; j_call: TRBJ2-1; d_call: TRBD2; cdr3_nt: TGTGCCAGCAGCCCGGGGGGGAGGGTCTCCTACAATGAGCAGTTCTTC; cdr3_aa: CASSPGGRVSYNEQFF
clone_size: few; v_call: TRBV6-6; j_call: TRBJ2-4; d_call: .; cdr3_nt: TGTGCCAGCACCCCAAGGGACACCAACATTCAGTACTTC; cdr3_aa: CASTPRDTNIQYF
clone_size: few; v_call: TRBV27; j_call: TRBJ1-5; d_call: .; cdr3_nt: TGTGCCAGCAGTTTGAGTTGGGAACAGCCCCAGCATTTT; cdr3_aa: CASSLSWEQPQHF
clone_size: few; v_call: TRBV6-2/TRBV6-3; j_call: TRBJ2-7; d_call: TRBD1; cdr3_nt: TGTGCCAGCAGTCGAAACAGGGGGCGCACCTACGAGCAGTACTTC; cdr3_aa: CASSRNRGRTYEQYF
clone_size: few; v_call: TRBV6-1; j_call: TRBJ2-5; d_call: TRBD2; cdr3_nt: TGTGCCAGCGCCAAAGGGCGGAGCGGGAGGAAAGAGACCCAGTACTTC; cdr3_aa: CASAKGRSGRKETQYF
clone_size: few; v_call: TRBV29-1; j_call: TRBJ1-2; d_call: .; cdr3_nt: TGCAGCGTTGGTCCTGTGGATGGCTACACCTTC; cdr3_aa: CSVGPVDGYTF
clone_size: many; v_call: TRBV6-6; j_call: TRBJ2-7; d_call: .; cdr3_nt: TGTGCCACCCAACGGGACACCTACGAGCAGTACTTC; cdr3_aa: CATQRDTYEQYF
clone_size: .; v_call: TRBV3-1; j_call: TRBJ2-2; d_call: .; cdr3_nt: TGTGCCAGCAGCCAAGAGTCCGATCTCAACACCGGGGAGCTGTTTTTT; cdr3_aa: CASSQESDLNTGELFF
clone_size: many; v_call: TRBV5-1; j_call: TRBJ1-1; d_call: .; cdr3_nt: TGCGCCAGCAGGACAGGGAACACTGAAGCTTTCTTT; cdr3_aa: CASRTGNTEAFF
clone_size: many; v_call: TRBV7-8; j_call: TRBJ2-1; d_call: .; cdr3_nt: TGTGCCAGCAGCGCGGACTTGTACAATGAGCAGTTCTTC; cdr3_aa: CASSADLYNEQFF
clone_size: few; v_call: TRBV20-1; j_call: TRBJ2-3; d_call: .; cdr3_nt: TGCAGTGCTAGGCCGGCCGAGACAACAGATACGCAGTATTTT; cdr3_aa: CSARPAETTDTQYF
clone_size: .; v_call: TRBV12-3/TRBV12-4; j_call: TRBJ2-7; d_call: .; cdr3_nt: TGTGCCAGCAGTATCGGGTTGTCGTCCTACGAGCAGTACTTC; cdr3_aa: CASSIGLSSYEQYF
clone_size: .; v_call: TRBV6-2/TRBV6-3; j_call: TRBJ2-3; d_call: TRBD2; cdr3_nt: TGTGCCAGCAGCCCCGCTGGACTAGCGGGAGGAGATACGCAGTATTTT; cdr3_aa: CASSPAGLAGGDTQYF
clone_size: few; v_call: TRBV7-9; j_call: TRBJ2-7; d_call: TRBD1; cdr3_nt: TGTGCCAGCAGCTTAGTTCGACAGGGAAGCTACGAGCAGTACTTC; cdr3_aa: CASSLVRQGSYEQYF
clone_size: .; v_call: TRBV20-1; j_call: TRBJ2-5; d_call: .; cdr3_nt: TGCAGTGCTAGAGCAGCCTTGCGTTGGGAGACCCAGTACTTC; cdr3_aa: CSARAALRWETQYF
clone_size: .; v_call: TRBV29-1; j_call: TRBJ2-2; d_call: TRBD2; cdr3_nt: TGCAGCGGAGGACTAGCGGGAGAGGGTGGCACCGGGGAGCTGTTTTTT; cdr3_aa: CSGGLAGEGGTGELFF
clone_size: .; v_call: TRBV7-8; j_call: TRBJ2-1; d_call: .; cdr3_nt: TGTGCCAGCAGGCGGCTATTAGGGGCGCGCAATGAGCAGTTCTTC; cdr3_aa: CASRRLLGARNEQFF
clone_size: few; v_call: TRBV20-1; j_call: TRBJ2-1; d_call: TRBD1; cdr3_nt: TGCAGTGCGGATCCGGGACAGGGTACGTTCTTC; cdr3_aa: CSADPGQGTFF
clone_size: many; v_call: TRBV7-2; j_call: TRBJ2-1; d_call: TRBD2; cdr3_nt: TGTGCCAGCAGCTTAGAGACTAGCGGGGGCAATGAGCAGTTCTTC; cdr3_aa: CASSLETSGGNEQFF
clone_size: .; v_call: TRBV28; j_call: TRBJ1-1; d_call: .; cdr3_nt: TGTGCCAGCAGTTTTGACGGGATTAAAGCTTTCTTT; cdr3_aa: CASSFDGIKAFF
clone_size: .; v_call: TRBV7-7; j_call: TRBJ2-2; d_call: .; cdr3_nt: TGTGCCAGCAGCCAGAACGCGGTGGGCACCGGGGAGCTGTTTTTT; cdr3_aa: CASSQNAVGTGELFF
clone_size: many; v_call: TRBV7-2; j_call: TRBJ2-1; d_call: TRBD2; cdr3_nt: TGTGCCAGCAGCTTAGTAGGGAGCGGGGGAACCTACAATGAGCAGTTCTTC; cdr3_aa: CASSLVGSGGTYNEQFF
clone_size: .; v_call: TRBV18; j_call: TRBJ1-6; d_call: .; cdr3_nt: TGTGCCAGCTCACCGGGTAGGGTTGCCGTTAATTCACCCCTCCACTTT; cdr3_aa: CASSPGRVAVNSPLHF
clone_size: .; v_call: TRBV18; j_call: TRBJ2-1; d_call: TRBD2; cdr3_nt: TGTGCCAGCTCACCATGGGGCAGCGGGAGGTCGGGCGAGCAGTTCTTC; cdr3_aa: CASSPWGSGRSGEQFF
clone_size: .; v_call: TRBV6-1; j_call: TRBJ2-3; d_call: .; cdr3_nt: TGTGCCAGCAGTGAATGGGGTAAGGGCCCCCACGTTCCAGATACGCAGTATTTT; cdr3_aa: CASSEWGKGPHVPDTQYF
clone_size: .; v_call: TRBV5-1; j_call: TRBJ1-1; d_call: .; cdr3_nt: TGCGCCAGCAGCTCACCCCGGGGGGCCGTGAACACTGAAGCTTTCTTT; cdr3_aa: CASSSPRGAVNTEAFF